This T cell receptor beta chain was profiled in a study of control samples from healthy donors and cancer patients. The CDR3 loop spans 16 amino acids. Germline loops: CDR1 SGHVS, CDR2 FQNEAQ. V was clipped by 1 base and J by 10 bases, with 17 bases between them. Profiling relied on immunoSEQ multiplex PCR, and the TCRdb table lists in-frame clones only, not all of them. The sample has under 130,000 clones, under 90% seen once. The source material was blood. The sequence was collected from a woman aged 50 to 60 in good health. The V gene is TRBV7-8, the J gene TRBJ1-6; a possible D gene is TRBD1 (6 bases). CDR3 in DNA: TGTGCCAGCAGCTTAGGGGGGGGCGGGCGAACCTCACCCCTCCACTTT. Amino acids: CASSLGGGGRTSPLHF. Full variable domain (rest looked up from reference TRBV7-8 and TRBJ1-6): GAGVSQSPRYKVAKRGQDVALRCDPISGHVSLFWYQQALGQGPEFLTYFQNEAQLDKSGLPSDRFFAERPEGSVSTLKIQRTQQEDSAVYLCASSLGGGGRTSPLHFGNGTRLTVT.